This T cell receptor (beta chain) was sequenced during a study of CD8+ T cells in alopecia areata. Study summary: Percent of scalp involved defined treated patients' severity scores.

cDNA prepared by RNA extraction and subsequent reverse transcription served as the template for sequencing. Assay: immunoSEQ multiplex PCR; the TCRdb copy retains only in-frame clones and omits some. The repertoire includes approximately 90,000 clones, 60% to 80% of them detected once, and roughly 17% sits in the top ten. Germline V gene sequence: CDR1 SGHRS, CDR2 YFSETQ. The CDR3 is 13 amino acids. Between the trimmed V and J ends, which lost 7 bases and 7 bases, there was a span of 14 bases. The treatment here: oral pan-JAK inhibitor, 5-10 mg twice daily. Findings of the study overall: Scalp data also include sequences from resident alphabeta T cells of normal skin. Clonality was higher in lesional than normal scalp, especially in alopecia totalis/universalis.

A note on this clone: Its antigen is still unknown.

The chain has TRBV5-1 and TRBJ2-2; D unresolved. The clonotype comes from a human donor with alopecia areata. This sample comprised CD8+ T cells sorted from blood, obtained at week 44, from a patient treated with tofacitinib. CDR3 in amino acids: CASAPLSRGELFF. In DNA, the CDR3 is TGCGCCAGCGCCCCTCTGAGCCGCGGGGAGCTGTTTTTT.